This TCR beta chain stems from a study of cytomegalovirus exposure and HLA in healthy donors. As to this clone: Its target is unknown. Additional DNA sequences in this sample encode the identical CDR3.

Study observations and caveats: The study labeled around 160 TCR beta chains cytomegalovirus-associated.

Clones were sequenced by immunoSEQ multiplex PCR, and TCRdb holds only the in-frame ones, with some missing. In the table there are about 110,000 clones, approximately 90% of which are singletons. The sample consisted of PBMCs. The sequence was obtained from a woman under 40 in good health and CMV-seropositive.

For the CDR3, the DNA is TGTGCCAGCAGCCAAGTCGGGGGGGCCTACGAGCAGTACTTC. Its protein is CASSQVGGAYEQYF. The chain links TRBV4-2 to TRBJ2-7, with 8 bases lining up with TRBD2. Losses at the gene ends were 1 base for V and 2 bases for J; bases not matched to a gene: 1. This CDR3 has 14 amino acids. Germline V lookup: CDR1 LGHNA, CDR2 YNFKEQ.